Presented here are 29 T cell receptor beta chains from one specimen sequenced in a study of vaccination and CD4 T cells after COVID-19. As to time point: late sampling 161 to 241 days after vaccination in a few convalescent patients. In TCRdb, the PCR reads were re-called with MiXCR into one record per CDR3 protein. The table records around 26,000 distinct CDR3 sequences, about 54% of them present only once. Sequencing used CD4+ T cells from blood, obtained about 7 months after SARS-CoV-2 vaccination. Receptor source: a human donor who had recovered from COVID-19.

This clonotype was seen more than once but under ten times. The CDR3 sequence: CSAREVSRGGVNQPQHF. The CDR3 DNA is TGCAGTGCTAGAGAGGTGTCTAGAGGGGGCGTCAATCAGCCCCAGCATTTT. J is TRBJ1-5 and V is TRBV20-1; 7 nucleotides align to TRBD1. The J segment lost 3 bases and the V segment lost 0 bases, leaving 11 bases of the junction unmatched. The germline V gene has CDR1 DFQATT and CDR2 SNEGSKA (reference sequence). This CDR3 contains 17 residues.

The chain recombines TRBV27 with TRBJ1-1, with no clear D. The ends were cut back, 5 bases at V and 0 bases at J, with 10 bases in the middle. Germline CDR1 and CDR2: MNHEY and SMNVEV (reference sequence). CDR3 length: 14 amino acids. The CDR3 coding sequence is TGTGCCAGCAGTAAGGACGGGTTGAACACTGAAGCTTTCTTT. It specifies CASSKDGLNTEAFF.

The table lists this clonotype with a count of one. The chain uses TRBV10-3 and TRBJ2-7; TRBD2 matches 11 bases. V shed 4 bases and J 9 bases; nucleotides not matched to a gene: 17. Germline CDR1 ENHRY, CDR2 SYGVKD. This CDR3 comprises 17 residues. CDR3 in DNA: TGTGCCATCAGTGGGGCAGAGGTGATAGCGGGAGGGAGGGGGCAGTACTTC. This sequence encodes CAISGAEVIAGGRGQYF.

The V call is TRBV7-3, the J call TRBJ2-2; possible D gene TRBD2, 5 bases. Trimming cost V 6 bases and J 2 bases, with 10 bases left between them. This CDR3 has 14 residues. The germline CDR1 and CDR2 sequences are SGHTA and FQGTGA. CDR3 sequence: CASREDSNTGELFF. DNA of the CDR3: TGTGCCAGCAGGGAGGACTCTAACACCGGGGAGCTGTTTTTT.

The sample holds a few counts of this clonotype. The chain links TRBV6-1 to TRBJ1-5; the D is unclear. V was pared by 5 bases and J by 5 bases, with 13 bases between. Germline V gene sequence: CDR1 MNHNS, CDR2 SASEGT. The CDR3 consists of 14 residues. CDR3 in amino acids: CASSPPLRDQPQHF. DNA for the CDR3: TGTGCCAGCAGTCCCCCGCTAAGGGATCAGCCCCAGCATTTT.

This clonotype was seen a few times. This chain links TRBV28 with TRBJ1-5, with D hard to call. This CDR3 comprises 12 residues. Deletions cut 0 bases from V and 4 bases from J, with 1 base between. The germline V gene encodes CDR1 MDHEN and CDR2 SYDVKM. CDR3 region: CASSLWNQPQHF. The CDR3 DNA reads TGTGCCAGCAGTTTATGGAATCAGCCCCAGCATTTT.

CDR3 bases: TGTGCCAGCACCTCCAGGGGCGGGAGCTCCTACGAGCAGTACTTC. It is translated as CASTSRGGSSYEQYF. The gene calls are TRBV6-1 and TRBJ2-7; D perhaps matches TRBD2 (7 bases). The germline V and J ends were trimmed by 7 bases and 0 bases, with 16 bases remaining between them. From germline, CDR1 is MNHNS and CDR2 SASEGT. The CDR3 runs to 15 residues.

This clonotype was detected a few times. The gene calls are TRBV27 and TRBJ2-3; no firm D call. The V end was cut by 3 bases, the J end by 6 bases, with 4 bases between. This CDR3 contains 11 residues. Germline loops: CDR1 MNHEY, CDR2 SMNVEV (reference sequence). For the CDR3, the DNA is TGTGCCAGCAGTTTCGCCGATACGCAGTATTTT. This gives the protein CASSFADTQYF.

The V call is TRBV5-4, the J call TRBJ2-3; no reliable D call. Per germline, CDR1 SGHNT and CDR2 YYREEE (reference sequence). The CDR3 spans 13 residues. V was pared by 7 bases and J by 3 bases, with 12 bases between. CDR3 loop: CASRFEVTDTQYF. In DNA, the CDR3 is TGTGCCAGCCGGTTTGAGGTGACAGATACGCAGTATTTT.

The chain joins TRBV6-1 to TRBJ2-5, with 9 bases lining up with TRBD1. The CDR3 is 13 amino acids. Germline-derived CDR1 and CDR2 are MNHNS and SASEGT. V lost 7 bases to trimming and J lost 4 bases; unmatched junction nucleotides: 4. CDR3 DNA: TGTGCCAGCAACAGGGGACAGGGAGAGACCCAGTACTTC. Translation gives CASNRGQGETQYF.

The chain uses TRBV20-1 and TRBJ1-6; D is unresolved. Trimming cost V 5 bases and J 0 bases, with 14 bases left between them. The CDR3 extends over 16 amino acids. In germline, CDR1 is DFQATT, CDR2 SNEGSKA (reference sequence). CDR3 sequence reads: CSAVLGYTSYNSPLHF. The DNA for the CDR3 is TGCAGTGCTGTCCTCGGGTACACCTCCTATAATTCACCCCTCCACTTT.

This clonotype was picked up a small number of times. The chain's CDR3 is CASSLVVLAGVETQYF. The CDR3 coding sequence is TGTGCCAGCAGCTTAGTTGTACTAGCGGGAGTTGAGACCCAGTACTTC. The genes are TRBV7-8 and TRBJ2-5; TRBD2 agrees at 11 bases. Germline CDR1 and CDR2: SGHVS and FQNEAQ. The CDR3 length is 16 residues. Losses at the gene ends were 1 base for V and 5 bases for J; bases not matched to a gene: 6. The full variable domain, rest sourced from reference TRBV7-8 and TRBJ2-5, is GAGVSQSPRYKVAKRGQDVALRCDPISGHVSLFWYQQALGQGPEFLTYFQNEAQLDKSGLPSDRFFAERPEGSVSTLKIQRTQQEDSAVYLCASSLVVLAGVETQYFGPGTRLLVL.

This clonotype was observed a handful of times. The chain uses TRBV28 and TRBJ2-3; unclear D gene. Germline V lookup: CDR1 MDHEN, CDR2 SYDVKM. With 3 bases removed from V and 1 base from J, the gap between germline ends came to 8 bases. This CDR3 region has 14 residues. This CDR3 is CASSFYRRTDTQYF. The DNA for the CDR3 is TGTGCCAGCAGTTTCTACCGTCGCACAGATACGCAGTATTTT.

This clonotype came up a few times. The chain employs TRBV15 and TRBJ1-5, with D uncertain. Germline V gene data show CDR1 as LNHNV and CDR2 as YYDKDF (reference sequence). V gave up 1 base and J gave up 1 base, with 11 bases separating them. The CDR3 is 16 residues long. CDR3 DNA: TGTGCCACCAGCAGAGCAAGGATTGGGAGCAATCAGCCCCAGCATTTT. Translated: CATSRARIGSNQPQHF.

The chain has TRBV6-1 and TRBJ2-1, with 13 bases matching TRBD2. Germline V gene sequence: CDR1 MNHNS, CDR2 SASEGT. V dropped 5 bases and J dropped 7; count of bases not matched to a gene: 5. The CDR3 totals 15 residues. CDR3 sequence (DNA): TGTGCCAGCAGTAAAGGACTAGCGGGAGTAAATGAGCAGTTCTTC. Translation gives CASSKGLAGVNEQFF.

The CDR3 here is CASRRLAGDIYNEQFF. CDR3 nucleotide sequence: TGTGCCAGCAGGCGACTAGCGGGAGACATCTACAATGAGCAGTTCTTC. This rearrangement joins TRBV6-1 to TRBJ2-1; 12 bases line up with TRBD2. The V and J ends lost 6 bases and 3 bases, in that order; junction bases with no gene match: 6. Germline assignment: CDR1 MNHNS and CDR2 SASEGT. This CDR3 has 16 amino acids.

The rearrangement uses TRBV19 and TRBJ1-2; D unclear. The CDR3 sequence is 13 residues long. Germline V gene sequence: CDR1 LNHDA, CDR2 SQIVND (reference sequence). V lost 2 bases, J lost 13 bases, and 17 bases lay in between. The CDR3 DNA follows: TGTGCCAGTAGTATAAGTTTAGCCGAGGAGTTCACCTTC. This translates into CASSISLAEEFTF.

The V call is TRBV7-2, the J call TRBJ1-2; no firm D call. V lost 5 bases, J lost 0 bases, and 16 bases lay in between. The CDR3 sequence is 16 residues long. Germline CDR1 is SGHTA and CDR2 is FQGNSA. DNA of the CDR3: TGTGCCAGCAGCCCTAAAGTAACCTCGTCTAACTATGGCTACACCTTC. It specifies CASSPKVTSSNYGYTF. Complete variable domain (other parts from reference TRBV7-2 and TRBJ1-2): GAGVSQSPSNKVTEKGKDVELRCDPISGHTALYWYRQSLGQGLEFLIYFQGNSAPDKSGLPSDRFSAERTGGSVSTLTIQRTQQEDSAVYLCASSPKVTSSNYGYTFGSGTRLTVV.

The CDR3 DNA sequence: TGTGCCAGCAGCCCGGGACTAGCGGGGCGGAATGAGCAGTTCTTC. Protein product: CASSPGLAGRNEQFF. The chain recombines TRBV6-1 with TRBJ2-1; TRBD2 aligns across 13 bases. The length of the CDR3 is 15 residues. Germline loops: CDR1 MNHNS, CDR2 SASEGT. V gave up 6 bases and J gave up 7 bases; unmatched junction bases: 6.

This clonotype was counted a few times. V is TRBV10-3 and J is TRBJ2-1; 16 nucleotides agree with TRBD2. Germline V gives CDR1 ENHRY, CDR2 SYGVKD. The CDR3 has 15 residues. After removal of 10 bases from V and 9 bases from J, the junction contained 9 bases not matched to a gene. The DNA for the CDR3 is TGTGCCACCTCCGGGACTAGCGGGAGGGCAGTTGAGCAGTTCTTC. Translating it yields CATSGTSGRAVEQFF.

J is TRBJ2-3 and V is TRBV7-2; a weak D match, TRBD1 (6 bases). CDR1 is SGHTA, CDR2 FQGNSA, per germline. The CDR3 consists of 14 residues. Trimming removed 2 bases from V and 8 bases from J, with 14 bases in between. Here the CDR3 reads CASSLSPGDRTQYF. The CDR3 coding sequence is TGTGCCAGCAGCTTAAGTCCAGGGGACCGTACGCAGTATTTT.

This clonotype was found a few times. This rearrangement joins TRBV20-1 to TRBJ2-3; 8 bases are a match to TRBD2. The CDR3 totals 15 residues. The J segment lost 5 bases and the V segment lost 0 bases, leaving 7 bases of the junction unmatched. CDR1 is DFQATT and CDR2 is SNEGSKA in the germline V gene (reference sequence). The DNA of the CDR3 is TGCAGTGCTAGAGATCCCCGGGGGGGGGGAGATACGCAGTATTTT. Translated: CSARDPRGGGDTQYF.

The chain carries TRBV6-2 or TRBV6-3 and TRBJ2-7; D unclear. The V and J ends lost 0 bases and 2 bases respectively, with 14 bases between them. The CDR3 is 16 amino acids. The germline V gene encodes CDR1 MNHEY and CDR2 SVGEGT. The CDR3 loop reads CASSYSSWGITYEQYF. For the CDR3, the DNA is TGTGCCAGCAGTTACTCGTCCTGGGGTATCACCTACGAGCAGTACTTC.

This clonotype is large within its sample. This sequence joins TRBV20-1 and TRBJ1-1; the match to TRBD1 covers 9 bases. The CDR3 contains 16 residues. Germline CDR1 DFQATT, CDR2 SNEGSKA (reference sequence). After removal of 2 bases from V and 3 bases from J, the junction contained 10 bases not matched to a gene. This CDR3 reads CSARTDRGFLDTEAFF. In DNA form, the CDR3 reads TGCAGTGCTAGAACGGACAGGGGCTTCCTCGACACTGAAGCTTTCTTT.

This rearrangement joins TRBV29-1 to TRBJ2-7, with D possibly being TRBD1 (6 bases). Trimming took off 3 bases at V and 0 bases at J, with 12 bases between the two ends. In germline, CDR1 is SQVTM, CDR2 ANQGSEA. This CDR3 is built from 14 residues. The CDR3, as DNA: TGCAGCGTTGAGGACAGCACGAGCTCCTACGAGCAGTACTTC. Its translation: CSVEDSTSSYEQYF.

The CDR3 nucleotides are TGCAGTGCTAGGGAACAGGGGGCGTTGGAGACCCAGTACTTC. Protein: CSAREQGALETQYF. V gene TRBV20-1 combines with J gene TRBJ2-5; TRBD1 agrees at 9 bases. Germline-derived CDR1 and CDR2 are DFQATT and SNEGSKA (reference sequence). V lost 3 bases, J lost 5 bases, and 7 bases stayed unmatched. This CDR3 region has 14 residues.

This chain joins TRBV20-1 and TRBJ2-5; 7 bases are shared with TRBD2. This CDR3 region has 13 residues. CDR1 DFQATT and CDR2 SNEGSKA come from the germline V gene (reference sequence). The V and J ends lost 7 bases and 6 bases, in that order; junction bases with no gene match: 11. The CDR3 protein is CSGQGAGTKTQYF. In nucleotides, the CDR3 is TGCAGTGGCCAGGGAGCCGGGACTAAGACCCAGTACTTC.

This clonotype was detected only once. The rearrangement uses TRBV27 and TRBJ2-3; D gene unclear. Germline assignment: CDR1 MNHEY and CDR2 SMNVEV (reference sequence). The CDR3 contains 16 residues. Trimming pared 1 base from V and 0 bases from J, leaving 11 bases between. The CDR3 reads CASSLLPATSTDTQYF. CDR3 nucleotides: TGTGCCAGCAGTTTATTGCCAGCTACTAGCACAGATACGCAGTATTTT.

The DNA of the CDR3 is TGTGCCAGCAGTTTAACGGGGATCGAAGACGAGCAGTACTTC. It is translated as CASSLTGIEDEQYF. This chain joins TRBV28 and TRBJ2-7, with D possibly matching TRBD2 (5 bases). The CDR3 runs 14 residues. CDR1 MDHEN and CDR2 SYDVKM come from the germline V gene. Trimming removed 2 bases from V and 5 bases from J, with 13 bases in between.